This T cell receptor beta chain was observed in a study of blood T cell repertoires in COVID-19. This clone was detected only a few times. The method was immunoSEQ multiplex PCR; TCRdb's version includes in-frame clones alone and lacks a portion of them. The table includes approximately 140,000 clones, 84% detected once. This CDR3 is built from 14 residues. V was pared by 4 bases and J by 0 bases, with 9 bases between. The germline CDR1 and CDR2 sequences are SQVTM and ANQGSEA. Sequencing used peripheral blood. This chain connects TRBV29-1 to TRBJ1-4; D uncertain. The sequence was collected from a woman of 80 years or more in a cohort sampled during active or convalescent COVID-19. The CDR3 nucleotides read TGCAGCGTTGCGGAGGGTGCAACTAATGAAAAACTGTTTTTT. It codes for CSVAEGATNEKLFF.